The source of this TCR beta chain is a study of blood T cell repertoires in COVID-19. At the level of the study: The study drew acute and convalescent COVID-19 samples from the United States, Italy and Spain. T cells, B-cell-depleted T cells, or PBMCs supplied cDNA or gDNA.

In germline, CDR1 is MNHEY, CDR2 SVGAGI. V was trimmed by 6 bases and J by 6 bases, leaving 14 bases between them. The CDR3 is made up of 14 amino acids. As processed by the authors: Scientists estimated how many nucleated cells there were by amplifying reference gene primers. Profiling relied on immunoSEQ multiplex PCR, and the TCRdb table lists in-frame clones only, not all of them. The V and J calls and the clone size are those of that table, but D and trimming were determined from the DNA. The data hold fewer than 200,000 clones, with almost 80% observed a single time. This clonotype was obtained from a woman in her 70s with acute or convalescent COVID-19. The sequenced sample was peripheral blood. V usage is TRBV6-5 and J usage is TRBJ1-4, with D tentatively TRBD1 (5 bases). The CDR3 bases are TGTGCCAGCAGAGCCCCGGCAGGGTATGAAAAACTGTTTTTT. It translates to CASRAPAGYEKLFF.